A selection of T cell receptor beta chains follows, all from one sample in a study of T cell responses to AZD1222 COVID-19 vaccine. Repertoires were generated with immunoSEQ multiplex PCR, while TCRdb's copy carries only in-frame clones and drops some. The table records tens of thousands of clones, around 84% of them present only once. The sample consisted of peripheral blood, taken 28 days after the second AZD1222 dose. These receptors all come from an adult who received the AZD1222 COVID-19 vaccine. CDR3s include the opening cysteine and the closing phenylalanine or tryptophan. The order of the fields is clone size, J gene, CDR3 length, V gene, D gene, CDR3 protein, CDR3 DNA. The D gene is left open where the match is weak. Clone size is not always given. Where it is, it says once, few, many or a class for expanded clones.

size: NA; J: TRBJ2-3; length: 18; V: TRBV10-3; D: TRBD2; CDR3: CAISEPKTSGGNTDTQYF; DNA: TGTGCCATCAGTGAGCCTAAGACTAGCGGGGGCAACACAGATACGCAGTATTTT
size: NA; J: TRBJ2-2; length: 15; V: TRBV4-3; D: NA; CDR3: CASSQQQGTAGELFF; DNA: TGCGCCAGCAGCCAACAACAGGGAACGGCCGGGGAGCTGTTTTTT
size: once; J: TRBJ2-6; length: 13; V: TRBV19; D: NA; CDR3: CATSPSGANVLTF; DNA: TGTGCCACAAGCCCCTCTGGGGCCAACGTCCTGACTTTC
size: NA; J: TRBJ2-2; length: 18; V: TRBV7-3; D: TRBD1; CDR3: CASSPPGTGSGNTGELFF; DNA: TGTGCCAGCAGCCCCCCAGGGACAGGGTCCGGAAACACCGGGGAGCTGTTTTTT
size: NA; J: TRBJ2-5; length: 17; V: TRBV9; D: TRBD2; CDR3: CASSPGTSGSGEETQYF; DNA: TGTGCCAGCAGCCCCGGGACTAGCGGGAGCGGCGAAGAGACCCAGTACTTC
size: NA; J: TRBJ1-5; length: 14; V: TRBV30; D: NA; CDR3: CAWSVGQVNQPQHF; DNA: TGTGCCTGGAGTGTAGGGCAGGTAAATCAGCCCCAGCATTTT
size: NA; J: TRBJ2-3; length: 12; V: TRBV5-1; D: NA; CDR3: CASSFNTDTQYF; DNA: TGCGCCAGCAGCTTCAACACAGATACGCAGTATTTT
size: NA; J: TRBJ1-3; length: 15; V: TRBV27; D: TRBD1; CDR3: CASSPWTGAWNTIYF; DNA: TGTGCCAGCAGTCCTTGGACAGGGGCCTGGAACACCATATATTTT
size: NA; J: TRBJ1-4; length: 15; V: TRBV30; D: NA; CDR3: CAWSRGEGGRQKLFF; DNA: TGTGCCTGGAGTCGGGGGGAAGGCGGTCGGCAAAAACTGTTTTTT
size: NA; J: TRBJ2-7; length: 12; V: TRBV5-1; D: NA; CDR3: CASSLAVGEQYF; DNA: TGCGCCAGCAGCTTGGCAGTCGGCGAGCAGTACTTC
size: NA; J: TRBJ1-5; length: 16; V: TRBV4-1; D: NA; CDR3: CASSHRTEYSNQPQHF; DNA: TGCGCCAGCAGCCATCGGACAGAATATAGCAATCAGCCCCAGCATTTT
size: NA; J: TRBJ2-5; length: 12; V: TRBV3-1/TRBV3-2; D: NA; CDR3: CASSRLQETQYF; DNA: TGTGCCAGCAGCCGCCTCCAAGAGACCCAGTACTTC
size: NA; J: TRBJ2-1; length: 15; V: TRBV28; D: TRBD2; CDR3: CASSHPGTSGDEQFF; DNA: TGTGCCAGCAGCCACCCGGGGACTAGCGGCGATGAGCAGTTCTTC
size: few; J: TRBJ2-2; length: 15; V: TRBV5-4; D: NA; CDR3: CASSLRAGVSGELFF; DNA: TGTGCCAGCAGCTTAAGGGCAGGGGTATCCGGGGAGCTGTTTTTT
size: once; J: TRBJ1-4; length: 12; V: TRBV7-9; D: NA; CDR3: CASSASGEKLFF; DNA: TGTGCCAGCAGCGCCTCGGGGGAAAAACTGTTTTTT
size: NA; J: TRBJ2-7; length: 14; V: TRBV7-2; D: TRBD1; CDR3: CASSQYRGAYEQYF; DNA: TGTGCCAGCAGCCAATACAGGGGTGCCTACGAGCAGTACTTC
size: NA; J: TRBJ1-1; length: 10; V: TRBV20-1; D: NA; CDR3: CSAMDERTFF; DNA: TGCAGTGCTATGGACGAGCGGACTTTCTTT
size: NA; J: TRBJ2-1; length: 14; V: TRBV9; D: NA; CDR3: CASSLRGRGNEQFF; DNA: TGTGCCAGCAGCCTCAGAGGGAGAGGGAATGAGCAGTTCTTC
size: few; J: TRBJ2-3; length: 15; V: TRBV10-1; D: NA; CDR3: CASSDRRRSTDTQYF; DNA: TGCGCCAGCAGTGACCGGCGGAGGAGCACAGATACGCAGTATTTT
size: NA; J: TRBJ2-2; length: 14; V: TRBV5-1; D: NA; CDR3: CASSRDSNTGELFF; DNA: TGCGCCAGCAGCCGGGACTCAAACACCGGGGAGCTGTTTTTT
size: NA; J: TRBJ1-4; length: 17; V: TRBV19; D: TRBD1; CDR3: CASSDRDRGPTNEKLFF; DNA: TGTGCCAGTAGTGACCGGGACAGGGGGCCTACTAATGAAAAACTGTTTTTT
size: NA; J: TRBJ2-1; length: 15; V: TRBV11-2; D: NA; CDR3: CASSLDSDNYNEQFF; DNA: TGTGCCAGCAGCTTAGATTCAGACAATTACAATGAGCAGTTCTTC
size: NA; J: TRBJ2-7; length: 16; V: TRBV11-2; D: NA; CDR3: CASRLGPGGSSYEQYF; DNA: TGTGCCAGCAGACTAGGACCCGGGGGCAGCTCCTACGAGCAGTACTTC
size: NA; J: TRBJ2-7; length: 12; V: TRBV3-1/TRBV3-2; D: NA; CDR3: CASSLASYEQYF; DNA: TGTGCCAGCAGCCTCGCTTCCTACGAGCAGTACTTC
size: NA; J: TRBJ1-2; length: 12; V: TRBV28; D: NA; CDR3: CASSLRRYGYTF; DNA: TGTGCCAGCAGTTTACGGCGCTATGGCTACACCTTC
size: NA; J: TRBJ1-3; length: 15; V: TRBV9; D: NA; CDR3: CASSVRASSGNTIYF; DNA: TGTGCCAGCAGCGTACGGGCGAGCTCTGGAAACACCATATATTTT
size: NA; J: TRBJ1-2; length: 14; V: TRBV6-2/TRBV6-3; D: NA; CDR3: CASSASGRNYGYTF; DNA: TGTGCCAGCAGTGCCTCCGGACGGAACTATGGCTACACCTTC
size: NA; J: TRBJ2-3; length: 16; V: TRBV11-2; D: NA; CDR3: CASSSTPSSGTDTQYF; DNA: TGTGCCAGCAGCTCGACCCCTTCTTCGGGCACAGATACGCAGTATTTT
size: NA; J: TRBJ1-1; length: 13; V: TRBV10-3; D: NA; CDR3: CAITHMENTEAFF; DNA: TGTGCCATCACACACATGGAGAACACTGAAGCTTTCTTT
size: NA; J: TRBJ2-3; length: 14; V: TRBV6-5; D: TRBD2; CDR3: CASARGGPRDTQYF; DNA: TGTGCCAGTGCGCGGGGGGGCCCCCGCGATACGCAGTATTTT
size: NA; J: TRBJ1-4; length: 13; V: TRBV2; D: NA; CDR3: CASIGAYNEKLFF; DNA: TGTGCCAGCATCGGGGCTTACAATGAAAAACTGTTTTTT
size: NA; J: TRBJ1-6; length: 18; V: TRBV9; D: TRBD1; CDR3: CASSVAPGTGGGNSPLHF; DNA: TGTGCCAGCAGCGTAGCGCCAGGGACAGGGGGCGGTAATTCACCCCTCCACTTT
size: NA; J: TRBJ2-7; length: 13; V: TRBV6-5; D: NA; CDR3: CASSYSGDHEQYF; DNA: TGTGCCAGCAGTTACTCTGGAGACCACGAGCAGTACTTC
size: NA; J: TRBJ1-4; length: 16; V: TRBV11-2; D: NA; CDR3: CASSLDVGLGWEKLFF; DNA: TGTGCCAGCAGCTTAGATGTGGGCCTCGGATGGGAAAAACTGTTTTTT
size: NA; J: TRBJ2-7; length: 15; V: TRBV6-5; D: TRBD1; CDR3: CASSRIRTGAHEQYF; DNA: TGTGCCAGCAGTCGTATCCGGACAGGGGCCCACGAGCAGTACTTC
size: NA; J: TRBJ2-6; length: 17; V: TRBV19; D: TRBD1; CDR3: CASRSRTGTAGANVLTF; DNA: TGTGCCAGTAGATCCAGGACAGGGACAGCTGGGGCCAACGTCCTGACTTTC
size: NA; J: TRBJ2-2; length: 15; V: TRBV11-2; D: NA; CDR3: CASSLDRQSSGELFF; DNA: TGTGCCAGCAGCTTAGATCGCCAGTCGTCCGGGGAGCTGTTTTTT
size: NA; J: TRBJ2-3; length: 14; V: TRBV24-1; D: TRBD1; CDR3: CATSDLGTADTQYF; DNA: TGTGCCACCAGTGACCTAGGGACAGCGGATACGCAGTATTTT
size: NA; J: TRBJ1-1; length: 15; V: TRBV7-9; D: NA; CDR3: CASSGPTVMNTEAFF; DNA: TGTGCCAGCAGCGGGCCCACAGTAATGAACACTGAAGCTTTCTTT
size: NA; J: TRBJ2-1; length: 13; V: TRBV5-4; D: NA; CDR3: CASSQRGGNEQFF; DNA: TGTGCCAGCAGCCAGAGGGGGGGCAATGAGCAGTTCTTC
size: NA; J: TRBJ1-1; length: 13; V: TRBV5-1; D: TRBD1; CDR3: CASATGTNTEAFF; DNA: TGCGCCAGCGCGACAGGGACGAACACTGAAGCTTTCTTT
size: NA; J: TRBJ2-7; length: 16; V: TRBV4-2; D: TRBD1; CDR3: CASSQEGQGGIYEQYF; DNA: TGTGCCAGCAGCCAAGAGGGACAGGGGGGGATCTACGAGCAGTACTTC
size: NA; J: TRBJ2-5; length: 15; V: TRBV5-4; D: TRBD2; CDR3: CASSLRLAGQETQYF; DNA: TGTGCCAGCAGCCTGAGACTAGCGGGGCAAGAGACCCAGTACTTC
size: once; J: TRBJ1-4; length: 14; V: TRBV9; D: NA; CDR3: CASSVGQGGEKLFF; DNA: TGTGCCAGCAGCGTCGGCCAGGGAGGTGAAAAACTGTTTTTT
size: NA; J: TRBJ2-3; length: 15; V: TRBV29-1; D: NA; CDR3: CSVEVRRGSLDTQYF; DNA: TGCAGCGTTGAAGTGCGAAGGGGGAGTCTCGATACGCAGTATTTT
size: NA; J: TRBJ2-2; length: 14; V: TRBV19; D: NA; CDR3: CASSIELIAGELFF; DNA: TGTGCCAGTAGTATAGAACTAATCGCCGGGGAGCTGTTTTTT
size: NA; J: TRBJ2-2; length: 15; V: TRBV2; D: TRBD2; CDR3: CASSGTSENTGELFF; DNA: TGTGCCAGCAGTGGGACTAGCGAGAACACCGGGGAGCTGTTTTTT
size: NA; J: TRBJ1-1; length: 15; V: TRBV4-2; D: NA; CDR3: CASSPQGRVGAAAFF; DNA: TGTGCCAGCAGCCCACAAGGCAGGGTGGGGGCGGCGGCTTTCTTT
size: NA; J: TRBJ2-7; length: 13; V: TRBV3-1/TRBV3-2; D: TRBD2; CDR3: CASSREGPYEQYF; DNA: TGTGCCAGCAGCCGGGAGGGGCCCTACGAGCAGTACTTC